A single T cell receptor beta chain is shown here with its context. The use of a sample-barcoded 5' primer and a J-beta primer mix characterized a second PCR of about 6 to 12 cycles. TCRdb re-called the 5' RACE reads through MiXCR, storing one row per CDR3 protein. This sample yields some 1.7 million distinct CDR3 sequences, of which roughly 28% are seen a single time; approximately 7.7% belongs to the top ten. The data stem from a study of blood T cells in healthy people across ages. CDR1 is SNHLY and CDR2 is FYNNEI in the germline V gene. CDR3 length: 14 amino acids. V lost 8 bases and J lost 4, with 15 bases in between.

The rearrangement joins TRBV2 to TRBJ2-1; D gene unclear. The origin of this receptor is a woman aged 30 to 39 in good health. The sample comprised blood. DNA for the CDR3: TGTGCCAGCTGTGCATTCTGGGAATACAATGAGCAGTTCTTC. This codes for CASCAFWEYNEQFF.